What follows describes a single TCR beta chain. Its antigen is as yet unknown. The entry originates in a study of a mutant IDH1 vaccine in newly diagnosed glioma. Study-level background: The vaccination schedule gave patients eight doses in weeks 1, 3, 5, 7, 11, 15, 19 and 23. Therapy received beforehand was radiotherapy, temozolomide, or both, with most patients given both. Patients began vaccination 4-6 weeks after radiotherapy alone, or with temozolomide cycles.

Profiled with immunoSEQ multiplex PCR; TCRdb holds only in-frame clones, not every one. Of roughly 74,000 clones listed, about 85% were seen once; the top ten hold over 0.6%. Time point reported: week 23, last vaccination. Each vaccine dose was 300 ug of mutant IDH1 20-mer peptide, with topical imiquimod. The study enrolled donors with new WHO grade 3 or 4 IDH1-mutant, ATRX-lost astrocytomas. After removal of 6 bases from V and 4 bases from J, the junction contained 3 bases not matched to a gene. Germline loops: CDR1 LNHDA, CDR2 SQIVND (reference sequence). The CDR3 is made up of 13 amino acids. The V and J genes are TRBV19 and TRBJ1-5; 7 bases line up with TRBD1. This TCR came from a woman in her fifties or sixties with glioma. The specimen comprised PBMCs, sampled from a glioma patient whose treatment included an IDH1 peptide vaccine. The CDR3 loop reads CASRDRTNQPQHF. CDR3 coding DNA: TGTGCCAGTAGGGACAGGACTAATCAGCCCCAGCATTTT.